This TCR beta chain was sequenced in a study of blood T cell repertoires in COVID-19. Study as a whole: Acute-phase and convalescent COVID-19 samples originated in the United States, Italy and Spain.

Germline-derived CDR1 and CDR2 are MGHRA and YSYEKL. The CDR3 has 18 amino acids. V dropped 1 base and J dropped 3; count of bases not matched to a gene: 9. Methods used by the authors: Counts of nucleated cells, estimated from reference gene primer amplification, were obtained. Measured with immunoSEQ multiplex PCR; TCRdb has only the in-frame clones, and not every one. V, J and clone size reflect that table, while D and trimming were determined from the DNA. The sample includes about 270,000 clones, 88% of them seen just once. Only one count was recorded for this clone. Sequencing was carried out using peripheral blood. The chain has TRBV4-1 and TRBJ1-6; 7 positions match TRBD1. This receptor was taken from a man in his fifties or sixties who had recovered from COVID-19. The CDR3 nucleotides are TGCGCCAGCAGCCAAGGACGAACAGGGGTAGACTATAATTCACCCCTCCACTTT. Its protein product is CASSQGRTGVDYNSPLHF.